These T cell receptor beta chains were read from a single sample in a study of CD4+ T cells in melanoma. Measured with immunoSEQ multiplex PCR; TCRdb has only the in-frame clones, and not every one. The sample consists of approximately 11,000 clones, about 72% of them appearing once. The sequenced material came from cells from a culture (not recorded whether cultured in vitro). These TCRs come from a human donor with melanoma. Both conserved end residues are part of each CDR3. The D gene is left open where the match is weak. The size of a clone is reported for some rows only, either as once, few or many, or as a class for expanded clones.

size	D	V	J	DNA	CDR3
.	TRBD1	TRBV11-2	TRBJ2-7	TGTGCCAGCAGCCGCAGGGGACAGGGGGCTAACGAGCAGTACTTC	CASSRRGQGANEQYF
.	.	TRBV9	TRBJ1-1	TGTGCCAGCAGCGTAGCTAGAACGAACACTGAAGCTTTCTTT	CASSVARTNTEAFF
few	.	TRBV7-9	TRBJ1-5	TGTGCCAGCAGCTTAGGGGTGAACCAGCCCCAGCATTTT	CASSLGVNQPQHF
.	TRBD1	TRBV19	TRBJ1-2	TGTGCCAGTACCAACCCCGGACAGGGCTATGTCTATGGCTACACCTTC	CASTNPGQGYVYGYTF
few	.	TRBV10-2	TRBJ2-3	TGCGCCAGCAGTGAGTCGAGCAGGGCGCGGGATACGCAGTATTTT	CASSESSRARDTQYF
few	.	TRBV2	TRBJ1-4	TGTGCCAGCAAGAAGAATCAGGTGCGCAATGAAAAACTGTTTTTT	CASKKNQVRNEKLFF
.	.	TRBV11-2	TRBJ1-2	TGTGCCAGCAGCTCCTTAGCGGTTCGTGGCTACACCTTC	CASSSLAVRGYTF
medium-sized	.	TRBV4-1	TRBJ2-7	TGCGCCAGCAGCCAAGATCGGACCCAGCCTTTCTACGAGCAGTACTTC	CASSQDRTQPFYEQYF
.	.	TRBV19	TRBJ2-1	TGTGCCAGTAGTATAGGCCCCCGTCTGGAGCAGTTCTTC	CASSIGPRLEQFF
.	.	TRBV6-1	TRBJ2-5	TGTGCCAGCAAAACTCTTAGACAAGAGACCCAGTACTTC	CASKTLRQETQYF
few	.	TRBV2	TRBJ1-1	TGTGCCAGCACTAATAGGAGGAACACTGAAGCTTTCTTT	CASTNRRNTEAFF
.	.	TRBV12-5	TRBJ1-6	TGTGCTAGTGGTTTGGTACCAGGGGTAGTATCTAATTCACCCCTCCACTTT	CASGLVPGVVSNSPLHF
.	.	TRBV5-6	TRBJ1-3	TGTGCCAGCAGCTATCTACAGGGTGATTCCGCAAGCACCATATATTTT	CASSYLQGDSASTIYF
.	TRBD2	TRBV9	TRBJ2-3	TGTGCCAGCAGCGTAGGAGTACGGGGAGGGGACACAGATACGCAGTATTTT	CASSVGVRGGDTDTQYF
.	.	TRBV7-9	TRBJ1-1	TGTGCCAGCAGCCGGGAAGGATTTGAAGCTTTCTTT	CASSREGFEAFF
.	TRBD1	TRBV30	TRBJ1-5	TGTGCCTGGGGGTATAGTGCGGACAGGCCCAATCAGCCCCAGCATTTT	CAWGYSADRPNQPQHF
.	.	TRBV4-1	TRBJ2-1	TGCGCCAGCAGCCTCCCCACGACGGCGGGAAACAATGAGCAGTTCTTC	CASSLPTTAGNNEQFF
.	.	TRBV7-2	TRBJ1-6	TGTGCCAGCAGCAGGACAGAAAATTCACCCCTCCACTTT	CASSRTENSPLHF
.	.	TRBV7-3	TRBJ2-1	TGTGCCAGCAGCTTAAGGCCACGAATAGAGCGGAGTTACAATGAGCAGTTCTTC	CASSLRPRIERSYNEQFF
few	.	TRBV18	TRBJ1-2	TGTGCCAGCTCACCAACGGGACAAGACTATGGCTACACCTTC	CASSPTGQDYGYTF
.	TRBD2	TRBV6-1	TRBJ2-3	TGTGCCAGCAGTGAAGCTGGACTAGCGGGGGGGCGGTGGAATACGCAGTATTTT	CASSEAGLAGGRWNTQYF
medium-sized	.	TRBV27	TRBJ1-3	TGTGCCAGCAGTTTATTAAGTGGAAACACCATATATTTT	CASSLLSGNTIYF
.	.	TRBV6-5	TRBJ2-2	TGTGCCAGCAGTTACGGCCGGAAGGAGACCGGGGAGCTGTTTTTT	CASSYGRKETGELFF
.	.	TRBV6-5	TRBJ2-5	TGTGCCAGCAGCCGAAGAATACTAGAGACCCAGTACTTC	CASSRRILETQYF
.	.	TRBV6-5	TRBJ1-1	TGTGCCAGCAGTCGGAGACACGGCACTGAAGCTTTCTTT	CASSRRHGTEAFF
once	.	TRBV5-1	TRBJ1-4	TGCGCCAGCAGTTTGGGAGGGCCGGGTGAAAAACTGTTTTTT	CASSLGGPGEKLFF
few	TRBD1	TRBV27	TRBJ2-7	TGTGCCAGCTCAAGACAGGGGATCTACGAGCAGTACTTC	CASSRQGIYEQYF
few	TRBD1	TRBV18	TRBJ2-7	TGTGCCAGCTCTCCGGGACAGGGTTTATTCTACGAGCAGTACTTC	CASSPGQGLFYEQYF
.	.	TRBV30	TRBJ2-2	TGTGCCTGGGTTCCGGGGGGCTTAAACACCGGGGAGCTGTTTTTT	CAWVPGGLNTGELFF
.	.	TRBV9	TRBJ1-1	TGTGCCAGCAGCGGCCCCCCAGGCTTGATCACTGAAGCTTTCTTT	CASSGPPGLITEAFF
once	.	TRBV4-1	TRBJ1-2	TGCGCCAGCAGCCAAGAGACGAGGGGCTACGCCTTC	CASSQETRGYAF
few	.	TRBV6-5	TRBJ1-1	TGTGCCAGCACTCCTCCCGGTGGCCGAGAAGCTTTCTTT	CASTPPGGREAFF
few	.	TRBV5-4	TRBJ1-3	TGTGCCAGCAGCCAGGACGGAAACACCATATATTTT	CASSQDGNTIYF
.	TRBD2	TRBV11-2	TRBJ2-3	TGTGCCAGCAGCCAAACGGGGGGGAAGGATACGCAGTATTTT	CASSQTGGKDTQYF
.	.	TRBV21-1	TRBJ2-1	TGTGCCAGCAGCAAAGGGAGCGGGGTCAATGAGCAGTTCTTC	CASSKGSGVNEQFF
.	.	TRBV5-1	TRBJ2-3	TGCGCCAGCAGCTTCCAGGGCGCAGATACGCAGTATTTT	CASSFQGADTQYF
once	.	TRBV4-2	TRBJ2-3	TGTGCCAGCAGCCAAACGCCCCATGGGGATACGCAGTATTTT	CASSQTPHGDTQYF
few	.	TRBV30	TRBJ1-5	TGTGCCTGGAGTGTACAAAGGGGCAATCAGCCCCAGCATTTT	CAWSVQRGNQPQHF
.	TRBD2	TRBV5-6	TRBJ2-5	TGTGCCAGCAGCTTGGACATAAATCCCCTAGCGGGGAGAGAGACCCAGTACTTC	CASSLDINPLAGRETQYF
.	.	TRBV6-5	TRBJ2-1	TGTGCCAGCAGGACCGGGCCTCAGGCCTACAATGAGCAGTTCTTC	CASRTGPQAYNEQFF
once	.	TRBV11-2	TRBJ2-2	TGTGCCAGCAGCAGGTCCGTGAACACCGGGGAGCTGTTTTTT	CASSRSVNTGELFF
few	TRBD1	TRBV27	TRBJ2-7	TGTGCCAGCCGTCGGGACAGGGACTACGAGCAGTACTTC	CASRRDRDYEQYF
.	.	TRBV13	TRBJ2-7	TGTGCCAGCAGCGCCCCCAGGGCCAACTCCTACGAGCAGTACTTC	CASSAPRANSYEQYF
.	TRBD2	TRBV7-6	TRBJ2-7	TGTGCCAGCAGCTTTCTCAGCGGGGAGACGGGGGGCGAGCAGTACTTC	CASSFLSGETGGEQYF
.	TRBD1	TRBV19	TRBJ2-3	TGTGCCAGTAGCCGGGGGACAGGGACGGGGGATACGCAGTATTTT	CASSRGTGTGDTQYF
.	.	TRBV14	TRBJ2-7	TGTGCCAGCAGTTCCCAGGGCGCCGAGCAGTACTTC	CASSSQGAEQYF
.	.	TRBV7-7	TRBJ1-2	TGTGCTAGCAGACCTCCCAACGGGGGGGATGGCTACACCTTC	CASRPPNGGDGYTF
.	TRBD1	TRBV9	TRBJ1-4	TGTGCCAGCAGCCGGCAGGGACAGGAAAAACTGTTTTTT	CASSRQGQEKLFF
.	.	TRBV2	TRBJ1-2	TGTGCCAGCAGTCGCTATAGGGATGGCTACACCTTC	CASSRYRDGYTF
once	TRBD2	TRBV15	TRBJ2-7	TGTGCCACCAGCCGGACTAGCGGGGGGTCTCGGGACGAGCAGTACTTC	CATSRTSGGSRDEQYF
.	.	TRBV29-1	TRBJ2-5	TGCAGCGTTGCGCTAATCCAAGAGACCCAGTACTTC	CSVALIQETQYF
.	.	TRBV4-2	TRBJ2-3	TGTGCCAGCAGCCAAGGACCCACAGATACGCAGTATTTT	CASSQGPTDTQYF
.	.	TRBV6-5	TRBJ1-3	TGTGCCAGCAGTACCCTTTATGGAAACACCATATATTTT	CASSTLYGNTIYF
.	.	TRBV15	TRBJ1-1	TGTGCCACCAGCAGAGACAGGACGAGCCAGGTTGAAGCTTTCTTT	CATSRDRTSQVEAFF
once	.	TRBV11-1	TRBJ1-5	TGTGCCAGCAGCTTAGGAAGCAATCAGCCCCAGCATTTT	CASSLGSNQPQHF
.	.	TRBV11-1	TRBJ2-5	TGTGCCAGCAGCTTAGGGGGGAGTGCGACCCAGTACTTC	CASSLGGSATQYF